This TCR beta chain was identified during a study of early T cells in non-severe SARS-CoV-2 infection. Study-level background: Chains were not paired, and sequencing was done on bulk RNA from unsorted whole blood.

TCRdb fed the 5' RACE reads into MiXCR, producing one record per CDR3 protein. The sample holds tens of thousands of distinct CDR3 sequences, more than 6.5% seen once. This clonotype was seen at least ten times. The germline CDR1 and CDR2 sequences are LNHDA and SQIVND (reference sequence). V lost 4 bases and J lost 8, with 11 bases in between. The CDR3 consists of 12 residues. The chain couples TRBV19 to TRBJ1-2; D not resolved. This material consisted of whole blood, taken at baseline. This receptor was taken from an adult who was a healthcare worker with PCR-confirmed SARS-CoV-2 infection or an uninfected control (not recorded which). The CDR3 here is CASSTNRGGYTF. CDR3 bases: TGTGCCAGTAGTACAAATCGAGGGGGCTACACCTTC. Looking up the rest from reference TRBV19 and TRBJ1-2 gives the full variable domain: DGGITQSPKYLFRKEGQNVTLSCEQNLNHDAMYWYRQDPGQGLRLIYYSQIVNDFQKGDIAEGYSVSREKKESFPLTVTSAQKNPTAFYLCASSTNRGGYTFGSGTRLTVV.